This T cell receptor beta chain was identified in a study of blood T cell repertoires in COVID-19. J gave up 10 bases and V 5 bases, and 5 bases lay outside the gene matches. The CDR3 extends over 13 amino acids. As handled by the study authors: Reference gene primer amplification gave nucleated cell count estimates. The assay was immunoSEQ multiplex PCR, and TCRdb's table has in-frame clones only and misses some. That table supplies the V and J calls and clone size; D and trimming were determined from the DNA. The sample lists 63,000 or so clones, 70% to 90% seen once, with about 1.5% in the top ten.

This clonotype originated in a human donor in a cohort sampled during active COVID-19. Material for sequencing was peripheral blood. The gene calls are TRBV12-3 or TRBV12-4 and TRBJ1-6; 7 bases align to TRBD1. The CDR3 here is CASSRQGRSPLHF. In nucleotides, the CDR3 is TGTGCCAGCAGTCGACAGGGACGATCACCCCTCCACTTT.